The 5 T cell receptor beta chains listed next were all sequenced from one sample in a study of graft-versus-host responses after intestinal transplantation. Clones were sequenced by immunoSEQ multiplex PCR, and TCRdb holds only the in-frame ones, with some missing. The sample has about 15,000 clones; almost 80% are singletons. Graft material was processed, releasing intraepithelial and lamina propria lymphocytes. Sample: ileum tissue, taken 450 to 490 days after intestinal transplant. The receptors come from a human patient who received an intestinal transplant, so some T cells may come from the graft donor.

The V and J genes are TRBV6-1 and TRBJ2-7; TRBD1 matches at 8 bases. This CDR3 comprises 14 residues. From germline, CDR1 is MNHNS and CDR2 SASEGT. V was pared by 6 bases and J by 2 bases, with 6 bases of the junction left unmatched. Here the CDR3 DNA reads TGTGCCAGCAGCCTCGGGACAGGCGCCTACGAGCAGTACTTC. Protein: CASSLGTGAYEQYF.

This clone was observed a single time. The chain has TRBV13 and TRBJ1-5; D may be TRBD1 (5 bases). This CDR3 has 18 residues. Germline CDR1 and CDR2: PRHDT and FYEKMQ (reference sequence). V was clipped by 2 bases and J by 1 base, with 18 bases between them. CDR3 sequence: CASSLRAGRGGSNQPQHF. Here the CDR3 DNA reads TGTGCCAGCAGCTTAAGGGCGGGAAGGGGTGGGAGCAATCAGCCCCAGCATTTT.

V gene TRBV5-4 combines with J gene TRBJ2-3, with D maybe TRBD1 (6 bases). From germline, CDR1 is SGHNT and CDR2 YYREEE (reference sequence). V gave up 0 bases and J gave up 0 bases, with 8 bases separating them. This CDR3 comprises 15 residues. CDR3 region: CASSLGGLSTDTQYF. DNA of the CDR3: TGTGCCAGCAGCTTGGGGGGGCTAAGCACAGATACGCAGTATTTT.

The V and J genes are TRBV21-1 and TRBJ1-5; the DNA was not compared with TRBD1, the D call given in the table. TRBV21-1 is designated a pseudogene. The CDR3 spans 19 residues. The CDR3 DNA reads TGTGCCAGCAGCACCCCGCAAAGACCGACAGGGCGTTACCATCAGCCCCAGCATTTT. Protein: CASSTPQRPTGRYHQPQHF.

The V and J genes are TRBV18 and TRBJ1-5; D call uncertain. The CDR3 consists of 16 residues. The germline V and J ends were trimmed by 6 bases and 1 base, with 16 bases remaining between them. From germline, CDR1 is KGHSH and CDR2 LQKENI. The CDR3 DNA sequence: TGTGCCAGCTCGACGGGGTCTCTCGGGAGCAATCAGCCCCAGCATTTT. It codes for CASSTGSLGSNQPQHF.